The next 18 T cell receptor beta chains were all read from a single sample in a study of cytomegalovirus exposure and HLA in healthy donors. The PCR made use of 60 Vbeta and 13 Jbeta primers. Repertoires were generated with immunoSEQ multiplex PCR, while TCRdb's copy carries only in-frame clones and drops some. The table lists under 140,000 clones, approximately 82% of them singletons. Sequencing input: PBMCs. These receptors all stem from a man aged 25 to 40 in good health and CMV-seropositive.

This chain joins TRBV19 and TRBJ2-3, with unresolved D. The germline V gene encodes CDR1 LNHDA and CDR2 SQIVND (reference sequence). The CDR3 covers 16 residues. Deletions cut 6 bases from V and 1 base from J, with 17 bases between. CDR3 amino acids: CASSPRTLVGTDTQYF. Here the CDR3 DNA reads TGTGCCAGTAGCCCGAGAACCCTAGTGGGCACAGATACGCAGTATTTT.

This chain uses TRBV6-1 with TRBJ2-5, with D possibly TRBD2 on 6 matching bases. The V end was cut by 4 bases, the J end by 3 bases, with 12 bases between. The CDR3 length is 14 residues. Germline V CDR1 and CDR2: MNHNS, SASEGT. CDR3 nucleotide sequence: TGTGCCAGCAGTGCCATTAGCGGAGAAGAGACCCAGTACTTC. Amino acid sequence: CASSAISGEETQYF.

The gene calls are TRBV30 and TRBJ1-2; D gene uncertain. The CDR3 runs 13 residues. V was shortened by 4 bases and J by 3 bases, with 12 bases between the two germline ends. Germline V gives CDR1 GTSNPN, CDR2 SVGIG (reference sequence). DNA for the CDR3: TGTGCCTGGAAGCCAGGAGCGGACTATGGCTACACCTTC. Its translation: CAWKPGADYGYTF.

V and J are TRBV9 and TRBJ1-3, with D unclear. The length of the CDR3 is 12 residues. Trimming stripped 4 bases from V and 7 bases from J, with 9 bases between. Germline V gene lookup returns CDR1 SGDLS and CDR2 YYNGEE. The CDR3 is CASSPSENTIYF. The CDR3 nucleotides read TGTGCCAGCAGCCCCTCCGAGAACACCATATATTTT.

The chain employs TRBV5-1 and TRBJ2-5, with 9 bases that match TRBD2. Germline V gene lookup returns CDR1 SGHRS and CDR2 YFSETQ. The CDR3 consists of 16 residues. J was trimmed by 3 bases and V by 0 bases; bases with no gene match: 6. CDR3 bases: TGCGCCAGCAGCTTGGCCGGGCGGGGGGGCGAAGAGACCCAGTACTTC. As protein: CASSLAGRGGEETQYF. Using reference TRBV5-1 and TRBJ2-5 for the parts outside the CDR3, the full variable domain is KAGVTQTPRYLIKTRGQQVTLSCSPISGHRSVSWYQQTPGQGLQFLFEYFSETQRNKGNFPGRFSGRQFSNSRSEMNVSTLELGDSALYLCASSLAGRGGEETQYFGPGTRLLVL.

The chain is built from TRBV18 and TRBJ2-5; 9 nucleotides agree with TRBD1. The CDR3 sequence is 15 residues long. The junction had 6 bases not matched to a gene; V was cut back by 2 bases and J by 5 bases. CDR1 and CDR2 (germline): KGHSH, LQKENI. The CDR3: CASSPTRQGGETQYF. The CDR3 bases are TGTGCCAGCTCACCAACACGACAGGGGGGTGAGACCCAGTACTTC.

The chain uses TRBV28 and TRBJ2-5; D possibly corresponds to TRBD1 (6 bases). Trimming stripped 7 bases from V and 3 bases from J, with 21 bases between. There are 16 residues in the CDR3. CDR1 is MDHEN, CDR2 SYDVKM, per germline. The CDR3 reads CASKIQQGMGEETQYF. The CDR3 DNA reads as TGTGCCAGCAAAATCCAACAGGGAATGGGGGAAGAGACCCAGTACTTC.

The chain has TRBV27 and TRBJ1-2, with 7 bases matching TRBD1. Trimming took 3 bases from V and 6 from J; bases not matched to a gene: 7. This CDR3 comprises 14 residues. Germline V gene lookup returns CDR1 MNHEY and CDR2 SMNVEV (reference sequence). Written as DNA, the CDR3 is TGTGCCAGCAGTTTCCTCCCGGGACAGAATGGCTACACCTTC. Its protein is CASSFLPGQNGYTF.

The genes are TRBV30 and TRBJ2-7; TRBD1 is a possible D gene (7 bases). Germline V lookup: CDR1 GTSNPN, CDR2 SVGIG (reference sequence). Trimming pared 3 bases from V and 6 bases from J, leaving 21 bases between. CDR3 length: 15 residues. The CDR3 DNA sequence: TGTGCCTGGAGGGACCGGGGGACAGATAGTAGCGAGCAGTACTTC. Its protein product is CAWRDRGTDSSEQYF. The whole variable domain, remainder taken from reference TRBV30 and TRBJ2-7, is SQTIHQWPATLVQPVGSPLSLECTVEGTSNPNLYWYRQAAGRGLQLLFYSVGIGQISSEVPQNLSASRPQDRQFILSSKKLLLSDSGFYLCAWRDRGTDSSEQYFGPGTRLTVT.

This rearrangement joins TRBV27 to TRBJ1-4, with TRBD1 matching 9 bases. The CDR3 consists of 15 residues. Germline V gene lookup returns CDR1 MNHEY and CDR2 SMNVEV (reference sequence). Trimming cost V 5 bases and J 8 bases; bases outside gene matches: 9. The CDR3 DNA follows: TGTGCCAGCAGTCCCCTGACAGGGGGTCGGGAAAAACTGTTTTTT. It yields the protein CASSPLTGGREKLFF.

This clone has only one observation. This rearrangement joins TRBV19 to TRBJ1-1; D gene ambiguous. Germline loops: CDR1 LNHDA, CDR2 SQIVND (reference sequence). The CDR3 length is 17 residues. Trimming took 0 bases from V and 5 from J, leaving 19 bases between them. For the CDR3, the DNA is TGTGCCAGTAGTATAGATTATTTCCCCGGCGGGCTGACTGAAGCTTTCTTT. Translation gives CASSIDYFPGGLTEAFF.

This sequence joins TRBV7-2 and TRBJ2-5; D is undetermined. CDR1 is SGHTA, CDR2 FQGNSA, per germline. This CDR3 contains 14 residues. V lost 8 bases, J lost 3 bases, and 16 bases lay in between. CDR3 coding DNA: TGTGCCAGCCCCCGACCCCGGGTTGAAGAGACCCAGTACTTC. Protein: CASPRPRVEETQYF. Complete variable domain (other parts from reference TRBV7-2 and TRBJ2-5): GAGVSQSPSNKVTEKGKDVELRCDPISGHTALYWYRQSLGQGLEFLIYFQGNSAPDKSGLPSDRFSAERTGGSVSTLTIQRTQQEDSAVYLCASPRPRVEETQYFGPGTRLLVL.

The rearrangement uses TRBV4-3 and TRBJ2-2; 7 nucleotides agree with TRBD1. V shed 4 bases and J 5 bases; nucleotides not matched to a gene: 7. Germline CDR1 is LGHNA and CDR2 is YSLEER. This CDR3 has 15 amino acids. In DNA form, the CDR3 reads TGCGCCAGCAGCCCGGGACAGTTCAGGACCGGGGAGCTGTTTTTT. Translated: CASSPGQFRTGELFF.

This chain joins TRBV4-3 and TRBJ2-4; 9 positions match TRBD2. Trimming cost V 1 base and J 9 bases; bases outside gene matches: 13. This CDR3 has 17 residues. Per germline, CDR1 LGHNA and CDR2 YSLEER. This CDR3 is CASSQAEAGGLGGIQYF. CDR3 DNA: TGCGCCAGCAGCCAAGCAGAAGCGGGGGGCCTGGGCGGCATTCAGTACTTC.

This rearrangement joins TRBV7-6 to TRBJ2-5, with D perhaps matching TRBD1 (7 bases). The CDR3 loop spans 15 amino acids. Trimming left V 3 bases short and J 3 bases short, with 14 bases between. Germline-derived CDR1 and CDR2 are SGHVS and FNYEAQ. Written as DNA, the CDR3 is TGTGCCAGCAGCTTGCTCGGGGGACAGAAAGAGACCCAGTACTTC. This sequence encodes CASSLLGGQKETQYF.

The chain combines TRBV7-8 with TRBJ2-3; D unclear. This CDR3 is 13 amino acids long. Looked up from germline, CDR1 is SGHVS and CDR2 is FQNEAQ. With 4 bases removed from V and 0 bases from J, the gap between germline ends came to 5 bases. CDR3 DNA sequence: TGTGCCAGCAGCTCTCTGAGCACAGATACGCAGTATTTT. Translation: CASSSLSTDTQYF.

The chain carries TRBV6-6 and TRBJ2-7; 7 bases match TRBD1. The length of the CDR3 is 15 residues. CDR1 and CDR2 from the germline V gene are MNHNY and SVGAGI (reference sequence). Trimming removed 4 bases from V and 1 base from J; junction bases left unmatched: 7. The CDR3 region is CASSFETGLSYEQYF. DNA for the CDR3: TGTGCCAGCAGTTTCGAGACAGGGCTTTCCTACGAGCAGTACTTC.

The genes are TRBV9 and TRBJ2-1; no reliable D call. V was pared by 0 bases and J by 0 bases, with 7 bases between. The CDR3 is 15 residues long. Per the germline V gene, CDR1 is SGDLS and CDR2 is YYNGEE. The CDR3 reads CASSVAPSSYNEQFF. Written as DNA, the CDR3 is TGTGCCAGCAGCGTAGCACCGAGCTCCTACAATGAGCAGTTCTTC.